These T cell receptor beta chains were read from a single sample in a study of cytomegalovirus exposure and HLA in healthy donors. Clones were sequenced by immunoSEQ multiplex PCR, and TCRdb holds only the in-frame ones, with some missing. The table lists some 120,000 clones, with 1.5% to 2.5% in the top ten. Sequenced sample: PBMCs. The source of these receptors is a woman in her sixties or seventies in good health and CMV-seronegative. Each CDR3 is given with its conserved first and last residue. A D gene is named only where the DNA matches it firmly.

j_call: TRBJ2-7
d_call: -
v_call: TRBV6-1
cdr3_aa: CASSGGQRGTSFSSYEQYF
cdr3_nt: TGTGCCAGCAGTGGCGGTCAGCGAGGAACATCCTTCAGCTCCTACGAGCAGTACTTC

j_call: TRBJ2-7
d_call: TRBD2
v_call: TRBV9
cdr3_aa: CASSALAGDPYEQYF
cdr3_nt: TGTGCCAGCAGCGCGCTAGCGGGGGATCCCTACGAGCAGTACTTC

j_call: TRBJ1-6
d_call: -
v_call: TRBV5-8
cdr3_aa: CASSLAQVGSSPLHF
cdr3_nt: TGTGCCAGCAGCTTGGCACAGGTCGGGAGTTCACCCCTCCACTTT

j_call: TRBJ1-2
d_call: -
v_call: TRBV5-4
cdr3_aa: CASRQWGGRGENGYTF
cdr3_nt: TGTGCCAGCAGACAGTGGGGGGGGAGAGGCGAAAATGGCTACACCTTC

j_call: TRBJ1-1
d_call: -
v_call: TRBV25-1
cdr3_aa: CASSGDLVNTEAFF
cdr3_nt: TGTGCCAGCAGTGGAGATTTGGTGAACACTGAAGCTTTCTTT

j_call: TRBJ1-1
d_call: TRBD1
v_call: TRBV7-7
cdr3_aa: CASSADRGTEAFF
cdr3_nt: TGTGCTAGCAGCGCAGACAGGGGCACTGAAGCTTTCTTT

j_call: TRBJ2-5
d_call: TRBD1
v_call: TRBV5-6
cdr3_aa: CASSSTGGMWETQYF
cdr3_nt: TGTGCCAGCAGCTCAACAGGGGGCATGTGGGAGACCCAGTACTTC

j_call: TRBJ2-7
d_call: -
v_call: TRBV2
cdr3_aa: CASTQRWEQYF
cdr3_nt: TGTGCCAGCACCCAGAGGTGGGAGCAGTACTTC

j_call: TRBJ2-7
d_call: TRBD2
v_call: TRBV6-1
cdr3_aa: CASSEWVIVRLAGVVGWGYEQYF
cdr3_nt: TGTGCCAGCAGTGAATGGGTAATCGTGAGGCTAGCGGGAGTTGTGGGTTGGGGCTACGAGCAGTACTTC

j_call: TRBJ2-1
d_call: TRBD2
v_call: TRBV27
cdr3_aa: CASMRAGSSYNEQFF
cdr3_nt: TGTGCCAGCATGAGAGCGGGGAGCTCCTACAATGAGCAGTTCTTC

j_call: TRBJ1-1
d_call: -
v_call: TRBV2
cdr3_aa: CASIKTGSAEAFF
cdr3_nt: TGTGCCAGCATCAAAACAGGGAGTGCTGAAGCTTTCTTT

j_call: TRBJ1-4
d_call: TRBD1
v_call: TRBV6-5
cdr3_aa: CASSYSGDRGEKLFF
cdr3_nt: TGTGCCAGCAGTTACTCGGGGGACAGGGGAGAAAAACTGTTTTTT

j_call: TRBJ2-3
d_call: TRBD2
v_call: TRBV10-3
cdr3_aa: CAISGTSGNTDTQYF
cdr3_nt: TGTGCCATCAGTGGGACTAGCGGTAACACAGATACGCAGTATTTT

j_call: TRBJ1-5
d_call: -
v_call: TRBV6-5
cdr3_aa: CASSYSGRHSNQPQHF
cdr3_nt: TGTGCCAGCAGTTACTCGGGGCGACATAGCAATCAGCCCCAGCATTTT

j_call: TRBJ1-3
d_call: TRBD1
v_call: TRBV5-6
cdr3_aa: CASSLEEVQGAHTIYF
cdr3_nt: TGTGCCAGCAGCTTGGAGGAGGTACAGGGGGCTCACACCATATATTTT

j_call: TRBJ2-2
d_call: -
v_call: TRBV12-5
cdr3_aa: CASGLGHANTGELFF
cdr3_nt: TGTGCTAGTGGTTTAGGACACGCGAACACCGGGGAGCTGTTTTTT

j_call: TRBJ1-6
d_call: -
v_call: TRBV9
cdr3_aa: CASSPRGGLGSPLHF
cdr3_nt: TGTGCCAGCAGCCCTCGGGGGGGGCTAGGTTCACCCCTCCACTTT

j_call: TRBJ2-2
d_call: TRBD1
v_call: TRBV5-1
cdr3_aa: CASGSGTDTGELFF
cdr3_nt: TGCGCCAGCGGGTCCGGGACAGACACCGGGGAGCTGTTTTTT

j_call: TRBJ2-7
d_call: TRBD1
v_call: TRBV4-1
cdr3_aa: CASSQPGQGPYEQYF
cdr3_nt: TGCGCCAGCAGCCAACCGGGACAGGGCCCCTACGAGCAGTACTTC

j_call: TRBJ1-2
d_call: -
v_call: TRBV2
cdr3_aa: CASSGRSYEGYTF
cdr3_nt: TGTGCCAGCAGTGGACGGAGCTATGAAGGCTACACCTTC

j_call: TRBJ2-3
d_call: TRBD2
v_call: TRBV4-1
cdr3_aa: CASSQSGGLRTDTQYF
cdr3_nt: TGCGCCAGCAGCCAAAGCGGGGGGTTACGCACAGATACGCAGTATTTT

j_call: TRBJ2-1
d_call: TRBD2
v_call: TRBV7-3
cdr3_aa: CASSSSSGRSNEQFF
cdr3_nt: TGTGCCAGCAGCTCCTCTAGCGGGAGAAGCAATGAGCAGTTCTTC

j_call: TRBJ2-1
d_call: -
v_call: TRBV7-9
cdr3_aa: CASGRQGTTYNEQFF
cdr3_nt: TGTGCCAGCGGACGACAGGGGACTACCTACAATGAGCAGTTCTTC

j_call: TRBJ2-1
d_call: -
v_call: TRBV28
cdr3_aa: CASWGGAGGSYEQFF
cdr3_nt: TGTGCCAGCTGGGGCGGGGCAGGGGGAAGTTATGAGCAGTTCTTC

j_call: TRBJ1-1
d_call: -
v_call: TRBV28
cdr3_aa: CASSTWWGGIEAFF
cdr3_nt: TGTGCCAGCAGCACATGGTGGGGCGGAATTGAAGCTTTCTTT

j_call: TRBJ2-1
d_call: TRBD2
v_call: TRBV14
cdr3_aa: CASSPSGRFNEQFF
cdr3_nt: TGTGCCAGCAGCCCTAGCGGGAGGTTCAATGAGCAGTTCTTC

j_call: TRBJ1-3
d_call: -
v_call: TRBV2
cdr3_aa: CASSDLQGSGNTIYF
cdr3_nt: TGTGCCAGCAGTGACCTACAGGGCTCTGGAAACACCATATATTTT

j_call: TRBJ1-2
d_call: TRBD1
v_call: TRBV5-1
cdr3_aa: CASSLAEGAPNYGYTF
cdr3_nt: TGCGCCAGCAGCTTGGCTGAGGGGGCGCCTAACTATGGCTACACCTTC

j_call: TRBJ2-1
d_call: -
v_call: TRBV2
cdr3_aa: CASRAIGAYNEQFF
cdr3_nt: TGTGCCAGCAGGGCTATCGGGGCCTACAATGAGCAGTTCTTC

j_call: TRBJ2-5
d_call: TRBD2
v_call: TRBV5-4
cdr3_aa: CASSGGGVGETQYF
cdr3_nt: TGTGCCAGCTCCGGCGGGGGAGTTGGAGAGACCCAGTACTTC

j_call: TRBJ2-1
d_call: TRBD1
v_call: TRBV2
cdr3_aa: CAGQLGTGPDEQFF
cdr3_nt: TGTGCCGGCCAACTAGGGACAGGGCCTGATGAGCAGTTCTTC

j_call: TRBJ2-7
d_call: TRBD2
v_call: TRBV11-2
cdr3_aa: CASSYVGGVEQYF
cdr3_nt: TGTGCCAGCAGCTATGTGGGGGGGGTCGAGCAGTACTTC

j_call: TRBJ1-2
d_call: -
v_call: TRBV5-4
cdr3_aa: CASSQTPTGVRGYTF
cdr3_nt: TGTGCCAGCAGCCAGACCCCCACAGGAGTTCGCGGCTACACCTTC

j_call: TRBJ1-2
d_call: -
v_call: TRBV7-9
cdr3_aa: CASSLGDGAYGYTF
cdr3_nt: TGTGCCAGCAGCTTAGGTGATGGGGCCTATGGCTACACCTTC

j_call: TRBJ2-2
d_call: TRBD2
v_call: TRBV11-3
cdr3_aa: CASSLGGTSAGELFF
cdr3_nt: TGTGCCAGCAGCTTAGGAGGGACTAGCGCCGGGGAGCTGTTTTTT

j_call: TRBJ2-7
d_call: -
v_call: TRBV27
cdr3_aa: CASSLGRGVYEQYF
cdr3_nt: TGTGCCAGCAGTTTAGGTCGGGGAGTATACGAGCAGTACTTC

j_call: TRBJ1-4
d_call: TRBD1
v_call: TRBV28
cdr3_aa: CASSLQGATNEKLFF
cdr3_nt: TGTGCCAGCAGTTTACAGGGGGCGACTAATGAAAAACTGTTTTTT

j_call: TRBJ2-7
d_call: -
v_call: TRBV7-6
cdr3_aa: CASSTGSRSYEQYF
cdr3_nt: TGTGCCAGCAGCACAGGGTCTAGATCCTACGAGCAGTACTTC

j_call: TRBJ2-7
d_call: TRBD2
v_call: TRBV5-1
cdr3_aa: CASRRGALAGGTFSYEQYF
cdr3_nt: TGCGCCAGCCGTCGGGGGGCTCTAGCGGGGGGGACCTTCTCCTACGAGCAGTACTTC

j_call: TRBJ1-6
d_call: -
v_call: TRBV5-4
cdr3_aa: CASSQDYHNSPLHF
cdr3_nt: TGTGCCAGCAGCCAGGATTATCATAATTCACCCCTCCACTTT

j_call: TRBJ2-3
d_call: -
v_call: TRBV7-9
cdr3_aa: CASSFADSTDTQYF
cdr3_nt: TGTGCCAGCAGCTTTGCGGATAGCACAGATACGCAGTATTTT

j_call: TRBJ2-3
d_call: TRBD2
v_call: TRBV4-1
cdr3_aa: CASSQDGRLASTDTQYF
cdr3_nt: TGCGCCAGCAGCCAAGATGGTAGACTAGCGAGCACAGATACGCAGTATTTT